These T cell receptor beta chains were read from a single sample in a study of blood T cell repertoires in COVID-19. The method was immunoSEQ multiplex PCR; TCRdb's version includes in-frame clones alone and lacks a portion of them. Of approximately 270,000 clones in the sample, around 90% are singletons; the top ten hold 3%. The sample taken for sequencing was peripheral blood. These TCRs come from a man aged 18 to 35 with active or convalescent COVID-19. Each CDR3 is given with its conserved first and last residue. The D gene is left open where the match is weak. Some rows have no size entry. The others give once, few or many, or a class for an expanded clone.

clone size: .
V gene: TRBV28
D gene: .
J gene: TRBJ2-3
CDR3 protein: CASREGGSTDTQYF
CDR3 DNA: TGTGCCAGCAGGGAGGGGGGGTCGACAGATACGCAGTATTTT

clone size: once
V gene: TRBV15
D gene: .
J gene: TRBJ2-1
CDR3 protein: CATSRDRRGDHNEQFF
CDR3 DNA: TGTGCCACCAGCAGAGATAGGCGGGGAGATCACAATGAGCAGTTCTTC

clone size: .
V gene: TRBV12-5
D gene: TRBD2
J gene: TRBJ2-1
CDR3 protein: CASAPRIAGDNNEQFF
CDR3 DNA: TGTGCTAGTGCCCCGAGAATAGCGGGGGATAACAATGAGCAGTTCTTC

clone size: .
V gene: TRBV7-9
D gene: .
J gene: TRBJ1-3
CDR3 protein: CASRSDRLGNTIYF
CDR3 DNA: TGTGCCAGCAGATCCGACAGACTCGGAAACACCATATATTTT

clone size: .
V gene: TRBV5-8
D gene: TRBD1
J gene: TRBJ1-4
CDR3 protein: CASSLGGTANEKLFF
CDR3 DNA: TGTGCCAGCAGCTTGGGCGGGACAGCTAATGAAAAACTGTTTTTT

clone size: .
V gene: TRBV29-1
D gene: TRBD2
J gene: TRBJ2-1
CDR3 protein: CSVERGLAYNEQFF
CDR3 DNA: TGCAGCGTTGAAAGGGGACTAGCCTACAATGAGCAGTTCTTC

clone size: once
V gene: TRBV6-5
D gene: TRBD2
J gene: TRBJ2-7
CDR3 protein: CASSPLAGYSYEQYF
CDR3 DNA: TGTGCCAGCAGCCCCCTAGCGGGGTACTCCTACGAGCAGTACTTC

clone size: .
V gene: TRBV5-6
D gene: TRBD1
J gene: TRBJ1-6
CDR3 protein: CASSLGQGSLGSPLHF
CDR3 DNA: TGTGCCAGCAGCTTGGGACAGGGGAGTTTAGGGAGTCCCCTCCACTTT

clone size: .
V gene: TRBV10-3
D gene: TRBD1
J gene: TRBJ2-2
CDR3 protein: CAIRLQGANTGELFF
CDR3 DNA: TGTGCCATCAGACTACAGGGGGCGAACACCGGGGAGCTGTTTTTT

clone size: .
V gene: TRBV4-2
D gene: .
J gene: TRBJ1-1
CDR3 protein: CASSLDTLGTEAFF
CDR3 DNA: TGTGCCAGCAGCCTCGACACCCTTGGGACTGAAGCTTTCTTT

clone size: .
V gene: TRBV5-6
D gene: .
J gene: TRBJ2-3
CDR3 protein: CASSLERLGHLNTQYF
CDR3 DNA: TGTGCCAGCAGCTTGGAGCGTCTGGGACACTTGAATACGCAGTATTTT

clone size: .
V gene: TRBV9
D gene: TRBD1
J gene: TRBJ2-6
CDR3 protein: CASSVLGQVGSGANVLTF
CDR3 DNA: TGTGCCAGCAGCGTACTGGGACAGGTTGGCTCTGGGGCCAACGTCCTGACTTTC

clone size: .
V gene: TRBV7-3
D gene: .
J gene: TRBJ1-6
CDR3 protein: CASSPGATNSPLHF
CDR3 DNA: TGTGCCAGCAGCCCCGGAGCCACAAATTCACCCCTCCACTTT

clone size: .
V gene: TRBV27
D gene: TRBD1
J gene: TRBJ2-1
CDR3 protein: CASSSKDRQYNEQFF
CDR3 DNA: TGTGCCAGCAGTTCGAAGGACAGGCAATACAATGAGCAGTTCTTC

clone size: .
V gene: TRBV13
D gene: .
J gene: TRBJ1-1
CDR3 protein: CASSLGPTPNTEAFF
CDR3 DNA: TGTGCCAGCAGCTTAGGGCCTACCCCGAACACTGAAGCTTTCTTT

clone size: .
V gene: TRBV5-1
D gene: .
J gene: TRBJ1-3
CDR3 protein: CASSQGSNSGNTIYF
CDR3 DNA: TGCGCCAGCAGTCAGGGATCGAACTCTGGAAACACCATATATTTT

clone size: .
V gene: TRBV19
D gene: TRBD1
J gene: TRBJ2-5
CDR3 protein: CASSIVAGQGLETQYF
CDR3 DNA: TGTGCCAGTAGTATTGTTGCGGGACAGGGGTTGGAGACCCAGTACTTC

clone size: .
V gene: TRBV19
D gene: .
J gene: TRBJ1-5
CDR3 protein: CASSTISNQPQHF
CDR3 DNA: TGTGCCAGTAGTACCATTAGCAATCAGCCCCAGCATTTT

clone size: .
V gene: TRBV10-2
D gene: .
J gene: TRBJ2-2
CDR3 protein: CASRKGHDTGELFF
CDR3 DNA: TGCGCCAGCAGAAAGGGACACGACACCGGGGAGCTGTTTTTT

clone size: .
V gene: TRBV30
D gene: .
J gene: TRBJ1-2
CDR3 protein: CAWSPLVDSSYTF
CDR3 DNA: TGTGCCTGGAGCCCTCTCGTCGACAGCAGCTACACCTTC

clone size: once
V gene: TRBV6-5
D gene: TRBD1
J gene: TRBJ2-5
CDR3 protein: CASTDRGWETQYF
CDR3 DNA: TGTGCCAGCACCGACAGGGGGTGGGAGACCCAGTACTTC

clone size: .
V gene: TRBV2
D gene: TRBD1
J gene: TRBJ1-4
CDR3 protein: CASSGNKDRVPTNEKLFF
CDR3 DNA: TGTGCCAGCAGTGGGAATAAGGACAGGGTGCCAACTAATGAAAAACTGTTTTTT

clone size: .
V gene: TRBV9
D gene: .
J gene: TRBJ2-1
CDR3 protein: CASSVVGSGHNEQFF
CDR3 DNA: TGTGCCAGCAGCGTAGTAGGTAGCGGACACAATGAGCAGTTCTTC

clone size: .
V gene: TRBV11-3
D gene: TRBD1
J gene: TRBJ2-2
CDR3 protein: CASSWTGWTGELFF
CDR3 DNA: TGTGCCAGCAGCTGGACAGGATGGACCGGGGAGCTGTTTTTT

clone size: .
V gene: TRBV5-8
D gene: .
J gene: TRBJ1-4
CDR3 protein: CASSGLRSTNEKLFF
CDR3 DNA: TGTGCCAGCAGCGGTCTACGATCAACTAATGAAAAACTGTTTTTT

clone size: once
V gene: TRBV7-3
D gene: .
J gene: TRBJ2-5
CDR3 protein: CASSLRPAQTLPANYSRETQYF
CDR3 DNA: TGTGCCAGCAGCTTACGTCCAGCCCAAACTTTACCTGCAAATTACAGTCGAGAGACCCAGTACTTC

clone size: once
V gene: TRBV5-1
D gene: TRBD2
J gene: TRBJ2-7
CDR3 protein: CASSSGTSYEQYF
CDR3 DNA: TGCGCCAGCAGCTCCGGGACTAGCTACGAGCAGTACTTC

clone size: .
V gene: TRBV14
D gene: .
J gene: TRBJ1-2
CDR3 protein: CASSQGSGLGTF
CDR3 DNA: TGTGCCAGCAGCCAGGGCTCAGGCTTGGGCACCTTC

clone size: .
V gene: TRBV6-2/TRBV6-3
D gene: TRBD2
J gene: TRBJ2-3
CDR3 protein: CASSQAGGTQYF
CDR3 DNA: TGTGCCAGCAGCCAAGCGGGGGGAACGCAGTATTTT

clone size: .
V gene: TRBV4-3
D gene: .
J gene: TRBJ2-3
CDR3 protein: CASSQERRDGDTQYF
CDR3 DNA: TGCGCCAGCAGCCAAGAGAGGCGGGATGGGGATACGCAGTATTTT

clone size: few
V gene: TRBV24-1
D gene: TRBD2
J gene: TRBJ2-2
CDR3 protein: CATSPGGVGELFF
CDR3 DNA: TGTGCCACCAGTCCGGGGGGGGTCGGGGAGCTGTTTTTT

clone size: .
V gene: TRBV5-8
D gene: .
J gene: TRBJ1-5
CDR3 protein: CASSSNRDYRNQPQHF
CDR3 DNA: TGTGCCAGCAGCTCGAACCGGGACTATCGCAATCAGCCCCAGCATTTT

clone size: .
V gene: TRBV7-8
D gene: .
J gene: TRBJ2-7
CDR3 protein: CASSRDFSYEQYF
CDR3 DNA: TGTGCCAGCAGCCGGGACTTCTCCTACGAGCAGTACTTC

clone size: .
V gene: TRBV19
D gene: TRBD1
J gene: TRBJ1-1
CDR3 protein: CASRLRTGNTEAFF
CDR3 DNA: TGTGCCAGTAGACTACGGACAGGGAACACTGAAGCTTTCTTT

clone size: .
V gene: TRBV7-3
D gene: TRBD2
J gene: TRBJ2-1
CDR3 protein: CASSLPGLAGERTLYNEQFF
CDR3 DNA: TGTGCCAGCAGCTTACCGGGACTAGCGGGAGAAAGGACCCTCTACAATGAGCAGTTCTTC

clone size: .
V gene: TRBV29-1
D gene: .
J gene: TRBJ1-2
CDR3 protein: CSVVGVNGYTF
CDR3 DNA: TGCAGCGTTGTGGGAGTGAATGGCTACACCTTC

clone size: .
V gene: TRBV6-2/TRBV6-3
D gene: TRBD1
J gene: TRBJ1-2
CDR3 protein: CASSRPPTGLIGYTF
CDR3 DNA: TGTGCCAGCAGTCGACCCCCGACAGGGCTGATTGGCTACACCTTC

clone size: .
V gene: TRBV25-1
D gene: TRBD1
J gene: TRBJ1-2
CDR3 protein: CASSGGQEYGYTF
CDR3 DNA: TGTGCCAGCAGTGGGGGACAGGAGTATGGCTACACCTTC

clone size: .
V gene: TRBV5-1
D gene: TRBD1
J gene: TRBJ2-5
CDR3 protein: CASSPTGGTIRETQYF
CDR3 DNA: TGCGCCAGCAGCCCTACAGGGGGGACCATCCGGGAGACCCAGTACTTC

clone size: .
V gene: TRBV5-5
D gene: .
J gene: TRBJ2-7
CDR3 protein: CASSRGYTNYEQYF
CDR3 DNA: TGTGCCAGCAGTCGAGGATATACAAACTACGAGCAGTACTTC

clone size: .
V gene: TRBV6-2/TRBV6-3
D gene: .
J gene: TRBJ2-7
CDR3 protein: CASIPVVGGSYEQYF
CDR3 DNA: TGTGCCAGCATCCCCGTAGTGGGGGGCTCCTACGAGCAGTACTTC

clone size: .
V gene: TRBV29-1
D gene: .
J gene: TRBJ1-3
CDR3 protein: CSVLSGNTIYF
CDR3 DNA: TGCAGCGTCCTCTCTGGAAACACCATATATTTT

clone size: .
V gene: TRBV19
D gene: .
J gene: TRBJ2-4
CDR3 protein: CASSIFGRKGDIQYF
CDR3 DNA: TGTGCCAGTAGTATTTTTGGGAGAAAGGGGGACATTCAGTACTTC

clone size: .
V gene: TRBV10-3
D gene: .
J gene: TRBJ1-2
CDR3 protein: CAISESDTSYGYTF
CDR3 DNA: TGTGCCATCAGTGAGTCGGACACCAGCTATGGCTACACCTTC

clone size: .
V gene: TRBV5-1
D gene: TRBD1
J gene: TRBJ2-1
CDR3 protein: CASSRDRGYNEQFF
CDR3 DNA: TGCGCCAGCAGCCGGGACAGGGGTTACAATGAGCAGTTCTTC

clone size: .
V gene: TRBV9
D gene: TRBD2
J gene: TRBJ2-5
CDR3 protein: CASSVVAGFQETQYF
CDR3 DNA: TGTGCCAGCAGCGTAGTAGCGGGGTTCCAAGAGACCCAGTACTTC

clone size: .
V gene: TRBV20-1
D gene: .
J gene: TRBJ2-7
CDR3 protein: CSASRPTGISPYEQYF
CDR3 DNA: TGCAGTGCTAGTCGGCCTACAGGGATTTCCCCCTACGAGCAGTACTTC

clone size: .
V gene: TRBV6-6
D gene: TRBD1
J gene: TRBJ1-1
CDR3 protein: CASNGQGNTEAFF
CDR3 DNA: TGTGCCAGCAATGGACAGGGGAACACTGAAGCTTTCTTT

clone size: .
V gene: TRBV29-1
D gene: .
J gene: TRBJ2-3
CDR3 protein: CSVSTGISTDTQYF
CDR3 DNA: TGCAGCGTCTCGACAGGAATCAGCACAGATACGCAGTATTTT

clone size: once
V gene: TRBV6-1
D gene: .
J gene: TRBJ2-7
CDR3 protein: CASSETLYEQYF
CDR3 DNA: TGTGCCAGCAGTGAAACTCTCTACGAGCAGTACTTC

clone size: .
V gene: TRBV27
D gene: TRBD2
J gene: TRBJ2-7
CDR3 protein: CASSFSSGESSYEQYF
CDR3 DNA: TGTGCCAGCAGTTTTTCTAGCGGGGAGAGCTCCTACGAGCAGTACTTC

clone size: .
V gene: TRBV4-3
D gene: .
J gene: TRBJ2-3
CDR3 protein: CASSQVLSSTGTDTQYF
CDR3 DNA: TGCGCCAGCAGCCAAGTCTTGTCTAGCACGGGTACAGATACGCAGTATTTT

clone size: .
V gene: TRBV2
D gene: .
J gene: TRBJ2-1
CDR3 protein: CASSYYNEQFF
CDR3 DNA: TGTGCCAGCAGCTATTACAATGAGCAGTTCTTC

clone size: once
V gene: TRBV5-8
D gene: .
J gene: TRBJ1-5
CDR3 protein: CASSLWGGGETHQPQHF
CDR3 DNA: TGTGCCAGCAGCTTGTGGGGAGGAGGTGAAACTCATCAGCCCCAGCATTTT